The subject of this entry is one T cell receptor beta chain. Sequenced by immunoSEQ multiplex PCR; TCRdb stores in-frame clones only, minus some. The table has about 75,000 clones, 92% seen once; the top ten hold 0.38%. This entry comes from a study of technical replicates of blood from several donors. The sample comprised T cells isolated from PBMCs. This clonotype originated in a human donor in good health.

In DNA form, the CDR3 reads TGTGCCAGCAGTTATTCGGGACAGGCCAATGGCTACACCTTC. It codes for CASSYSGQANGYTF. The V and J genes are TRBV6-6 and TRBJ1-2, with 8 positions matching TRBD1. Trimming took 3 bases from V and 6 from J; bases not matched to a gene: 6. The CDR3 length is 14 residues. Per the germline V gene, CDR1 is MNHNY and CDR2 is SVGAGI (reference sequence).